A single sample is the source of the 18 T cell receptor beta chains below, sequenced in a study of identical twins. TCRdb re-derived calls from the 5' RACE reads in MiXCR, one entry per CDR3 protein. The sample lists around 480,000 distinct CDR3 sequences; 11% to 15% were seen once. These same records also appear under a second study, on yellow fever vaccine responses in identical twins.

Sequencing used CD4+ T cells sorted from blood. The receptor set was obtained from a woman aged 18-29 years in good health.

A few counts support this clonotype. The CDR3 nucleotides are TGTGCCAGCAGTTCAGGGAACTCCTATAATTCACCCCTCCACTTT. It codes for CASSSGNSYNSPLHF. The chain is built from TRBV12-3 or TRBV12-4 and TRBJ1-6; a weak D match, TRBD1 (5 bases). Deletions cut 4 bases from V and 0 bases from J, with 7 bases between. This CDR3 has 15 residues.

The chain recombines TRBV29-1 with TRBJ2-1; D perhaps matches TRBD2 (5 bases). Germline V gene lookup returns CDR1 SQVTM and CDR2 ANQGSEA. This CDR3 region has 12 residues. V was clipped by 6 bases and J by 8 bases, with 14 bases between them. The CDR3 DNA reads TGCAGCGTGGGCGGGCCAAGCGATGAGCAGTTCTTC. It translates to CSVGGPSDEQFF.

The V and J genes are TRBV4-3 and TRBJ2-7; 10 bases are a match to TRBD2. The CDR3 has 15 amino acids. From germline, CDR1 is LGHNA and CDR2 YSLEER. The V segment lost 1 base and the J segment 7 bases; nucleotides outside the gene matches: 7. As DNA, the CDR3 is TGCGCCAGCAGCCAAGCACTAGCGGGAACTTGGGAGCAGTACTTC. It encodes CASSQALAGTWEQYF.

A few counts support this clonotype. The J gene is TRBJ2-1, the V gene TRBV20-1; possible D gene TRBD2, 6 bases. CDR1 and CDR2 from the germline V gene are DFQATT and SNEGSKA (reference sequence). V shed 5 bases and J shed 5 bases, with 13 bases lying between them. This CDR3 has 13 amino acids. In DNA, the CDR3 is TGCAGTGCTCAAGAACGACTAGACAATGAGCAGTTCTTC. This gives the protein CSAQERLDNEQFF.

This sequence joins TRBV20-1 and TRBJ2-7; 7 bases match TRBD2. V lost 3 bases and J lost 2; bases outside the gene matches: 4. The length of the CDR3 is 13 residues. Germline V gene sequence: CDR1 DFQATT, CDR2 SNEGSKA (reference sequence). CDR3 sequence: CSASKAGTYEQYF. Here the CDR3 DNA reads TGCAGTGCTAGTAAAGCGGGAACCTACGAGCAGTACTTC.

This clonotype was detected a few times. J is TRBJ2-3 and V is TRBV2, with D unclear. The CDR3 sequence is 13 residues long. Germline V gene lookup returns CDR1 SNHLY and CDR2 FYNNEI. V lost 4 bases, J lost 4 bases, and 9 bases lay in between. This chain's CDR3 is CASSAGEADTQYF. DNA for the CDR3: TGTGCCAGCAGTGCAGGAGAGGCAGATACGCAGTATTTT.

This chain connects TRBV12-3 or TRBV12-4 to TRBJ2-1, with 7 positions matching TRBD2. The V gene end was trimmed by 7 bases and the J gene end by 1 base; junction bases not matched to a gene: 4. CDR3 size: 14 residues. This CDR3 reads CASTVGRSYNEQFF. CDR3 sequence (DNA): TGTGCCAGCACCGTCGGGAGGTCCTACAATGAGCAGTTCTTC.

This sequence joins TRBV6-2 or TRBV6-3 and TRBJ2-1; 9 bases are a match to TRBD1. The length of the CDR3 is 19 residues. Trimming took 0 bases from V and 0 from J; bases not matched to a gene: 9. Germline V gene sequence: CDR1 MNHEY, CDR2 SVGEGT. The CDR3 region has the DNA TGTGCCAGCAGTTACTCGTCCACAGGGGGCTTAAGCTCCTACAATGAGCAGTTCTTC. This sequence encodes CASSYSSTGGLSSYNEQFF.

J is TRBJ1-5 and V is TRBV15; possibly TRBD1 for D (6 bases). V gave up 9 bases and J gave up 3 bases, with 15 bases separating them. Germline V gene sequence: CDR1 LNHNV, CDR2 YYDKDF (reference sequence). The CDR3 contains 14 residues. CDR3 in DNA: TGTGCCACATTGCTAGGGGGGTCCAATCAGCCCCAGCATTTT. Its protein is CATLLGGSNQPQHF.

This chain uses TRBV7-2 with TRBJ2-1; D is undetermined. Trimming cost V 5 bases and J 2 bases, with 13 bases left between them. This CDR3 is 15 amino acids long. In germline, CDR1 is SGHTA, CDR2 FQGNSA. CDR3 in amino acids: CASSPDWNTYNEQFF. The CDR3 DNA reads TGTGCCAGCAGCCCCGACTGGAACACCTACAATGAGCAGTTCTTC.

The V call is TRBV7-2, the J call TRBJ2-5; weak D call: TRBD2 (6 bases). Looked up from germline, CDR1 is SGHTA and CDR2 is FQGNSA. V lost 3 bases, J lost 5 bases, and 16 bases lay in between. There are 15 residues in the CDR3. The CDR3 protein is CASSFLPGDWETQYF. In nucleotides, the CDR3 is TGTGCCAGCAGCTTCCTCCCGGGGGACTGGGAGACCCAGTACTTC.

This chain uses TRBV5-1 with TRBJ2-7; 8 bases line up with TRBD2. This CDR3 spans 14 amino acids. After removal of 3 bases from V and 2 bases from J, the junction contained 4 bases not matched to a gene. Germline V gene sequence: CDR1 SGHRS, CDR2 YFSETQ. CDR3 loop: CASSSERGTYEQYF. In DNA, the CDR3 is TGCGCCAGCAGCTCCGAGCGGGGGACCTACGAGCAGTACTTC.

This clonotype showed up just a few times. The chain carries TRBV5-8 and TRBJ2-3; 12 bases are a match to TRBD2. The CDR3 sequence is 16 residues long. The J segment lost 3 bases and the V segment lost 5 bases, leaving 7 bases of the junction unmatched. Germline V lookup: CDR1 SGHTS, CDR2 YDEGEE. The CDR3 DNA follows: TGTGCCAGCAGAAACCCTAGCGGGGGGGCAACAGATACGCAGTATTTT. Residues: CASRNPSGGATDTQYF.

This clonotype was seen a few times. The V and J genes are TRBV3-1 and TRBJ2-7, with 11 bases that match TRBD2. V lost 2 bases to trimming and J lost 3 bases; unmatched junction nucleotides: 9. This CDR3 region has 17 residues. Germline V gene lookup returns CDR1 LGHDT and CDR2 YNNKEL (reference sequence). DNA for the CDR3: TGTGCCAGCAGCCAACATAGCGGGAGGGCCTCCTACTACGAGCAGTACTTC. Its protein product is CASSQHSGRASYYEQYF.

Of note for this clonotype: The germline gene is not matched at one end of the junction; a read error may be the cause. The genes are TRBV30 and TRBJ2-6, with D perhaps TRBD1 or TRBD2 (5 bases each). The germline gives CDR1 GTSNPN, CDR2 SVGIG (reference sequence). This CDR3 comprises 17 residues. As DNA, the CDR3 is TGTGCCTGGAGTGTCCCCGGGGTTAACTCTGGGGCCAACGTCCTGATTTTC. Translating it yields CAWSVPGVNSGANVLIF.

In its sample, this clonotype was seen many times. The gene calls are TRBV28 and TRBJ2-7; 9 bases line up with TRBD1. J gave up 3 bases and V 5 bases, and 2 bases lay outside the gene matches. The CDR3 has 13 amino acids. CDR1 and CDR2 from the germline V gene are MDHEN and SYDVKM. The CDR3 here is CASSTGGLYEQYF. CDR3 DNA: TGTGCCAGCAGTACAGGGGGCCTCTACGAGCAGTACTTC.

This clonotype was observed a handful of times. The chain joins TRBV5-4 to TRBJ2-1; the D is unclear. The CDR3 is 17 residues long. Trimming shortened V by 0 bases and J by 2 bases, and 15 bases separated the two germline ends. Germline CDR1 reads SGHNT; CDR2 reads YYREEE (reference sequence). The CDR3 spells CASSLVTPAWTYNEQFF. CDR3 bases: TGTGCCAGCAGCTTGGTGACTCCCGCCTGGACCTACAATGAGCAGTTCTTC.

This clonotype was recorded only once. Written as DNA, the CDR3 is TGTGCCAGCAGTGACAGGTCCCCTCGGAGAAACACCATATATTTT. It translates to CASSDRSPRRNTIYF. The genes are TRBV6-1 and TRBJ1-3, with D hard to call. Germline values: CDR1 MNHNS, CDR2 SASEGT. CDR3 length: 15 amino acids. V lost 3 bases and J 5 bases, leaving 14 bases between the germline ends.